This TCR beta chain was found in a study of brain T cells in children with intractable seizures. The sequenced cases were selected for having the highest brain T cell transcript signatures. At least one anti-epileptic drug was given before surgery. This CDR3 spans 13 amino acids. Per the germline V gene, CDR1 is MNHEY and CDR2 is SVGAGI. Trimming took 5 bases from V and 8 from J, leaving 12 bases between them. Method: immunoSEQ multiplex PCR; TCRdb's copy keeps in-frame clones and lacks some. The sample has roughly 110,000 clones; roughly 92% are singletons. General study points: HCMV serostatus was not known, and viral specificity came from CDR3 similarity only.

Comments on this clone: The antigen is not known.

The chain links TRBV6-5 to TRBJ1-4; D gene ambiguous. This specimen was peripheral blood, taken at surgery. This receptor was identified in a boy in the first two years of life with hemimegalencephaly and intractable seizures. In DNA, the CDR3 is TGTGCCAGCAGTCAGGCTAATGTGGAAAAACTGTTTTTT. Protein: CASSQANVEKLFF.